A selection of T cell receptor beta chains follows, all from one sample in a study of shared clonotypes between healthy human individuals. The repertoire was sequenced with immunoSEQ multiplex PCR; TCRdb's copy has only in-frame clones and lacks some. The table includes hundreds of thousands of clones, approximately 96% detected once. The sample was naive CD8+ T cells sorted from blood. All receptors come from a woman aged 25 to 39 in good health. The CDR3 runs from the conserved cysteine through the conserved F or W. D genes are given only for firm matches. Some rows mark clone size as missing; the rest say once, few, many or name a class of expanded clone.

abundance,j_gene,d_gene,v_gene,CDR3nt,CDR3aa
-,TRBJ1-1,-,TRBV19,TGTGCCAGTAGCAATATCCGACTTGGGGGACTGAACACTGAAGCTTTCTTT,CASSNIRLGGLNTEAFF
few,TRBJ1-1,-,TRBV28,TGTGCCAGCAGTTTGACGGGGGACCCTGAAGCTTTCTTT,CASSLTGDPEAFF
-,TRBJ1-1,TRBD1,TRBV9,TGTGCCAGCAGCGCGGTAAGACAGGGTTCTGTGAACACTGAAGCTTTCTTT,CASSAVRQGSVNTEAFF
-,TRBJ1-2,-,TRBV9,TGTGCCAGCAGCGGAGGGACGGTCGTAGTGGGCTACACCTTC,CASSGGTVVVGYTF
-,TRBJ2-1,-,TRBV7-9,TGTGCCAGCAGTCCCCCCCTTACGGGAGACTCCTACAATGAGCAGTTCTTC,CASSPPLTGDSYNEQFF
-,TRBJ2-1,TRBD2,TRBV28,TGTGCCAGCAGTTCGGGACTAGCGGGAGGGGTAAATGAGCAGTTCTTC,CASSSGLAGGVNEQFF
-,TRBJ2-7,-,TRBV6-1,TGTGCCAGCAGTGACCGGGGTGGCAGGGCGATCTCCTACGAGCAGTACTTC,CASSDRGGRAISYEQYF
-,TRBJ1-1,-,TRBV11-2,TGTGCCAGCAGCTTGCCCGGAACCCAAGCTTTCTTT,CASSLPGTQAFF
-,TRBJ2-7,TRBD2,TRBV6-6,TGTGCCAGCAGTTACCGGGATAGCGGGAACTACGAGCAGTACTTC,CASSYRDSGNYEQYF
-,TRBJ2-1,TRBD2,TRBV27,TGTGCCAGCAGTTTGGGGACTAGCGGGTTCAATGAGCAGTTCTTC,CASSLGTSGFNEQFF
-,TRBJ1-1,TRBD1,TRBV28,TGTGCCAGCAGTACAGGGGTAGAGGAAGCTTTCTTT,CASSTGVEEAFF
-,TRBJ1-1,TRBD1,TRBV5-1,TGCGCCAGCAGCCCGGCGGGACAGGGATTGAACACTGAAGCTTTCTTT,CASSPAGQGLNTEAFF
-,TRBJ2-3,TRBD2,TRBV11-2,TGTGCCAGCGGTTCGGCTGGACTAGCGGGAGGGACTAGCACAGATACGCAGTATTTT,CASGSAGLAGGTSTDTQYF
-,TRBJ2-7,TRBD2,TRBV28,TGTGCCAGCAGGGGTAGCGGGGAAAGCTCCTACGAGCAGTACTTC,CASRGSGESSYEQYF
-,TRBJ2-2,-,TRBV9,TGTGCCAGCAGCGTATTACTAGCATCCGGGGAGCTGTTTTTT,CASSVLLASGELFF
-,TRBJ1-2,TRBD1,TRBV10-3,TGTGCCATCAGTGAGTACCGGACAGGGGATAACTATGGCTACACCTTC,CAISEYRTGDNYGYTF
-,TRBJ2-7,TRBD1,TRBV14,TGTGCCAGCAGCCCCTTCCGGACAGGGCGGAACGAGCAGTACTTC,CASSPFRTGRNEQYF
-,TRBJ1-1,TRBD1,TRBV9,TGTGCCAGCAGCGATAACAGGGACAGGCCCAACACTGAAGCTTTCTTT,CASSDNRDRPNTEAFF
-,TRBJ1-5,TRBD1,TRBV27,TGTGCCAGCAGTATAATACAGGGGAAGCAGCCCCAGCATTTT,CASSIIQGKQPQHF
-,TRBJ2-1,TRBD1,TRBV29-1,TGCAGCGTGGACAGGGTGAATGAGCAGTTCTTC,CSVDRVNEQFF
-,TRBJ1-3,TRBD1,TRBV9,TGTGCCAGCAGCGTAGAAACAGGGGTCGGAAACACCATATATTTT,CASSVETGVGNTIYF
-,TRBJ2-2,TRBD2,TRBV7-6,TGTGCCAGCAGCACTAGCGGGGTCACCGGGGAGCTGTTTTTT,CASSTSGVTGELFF
once,TRBJ1-1,-,TRBV27,TGTGCCAGCAGTCCCCCAAGCGGGGCTGGGGCTTTCTTT,CASSPPSGAGAFF
-,TRBJ1-6,-,TRBV6-5,TGTGCCAGCAGCTCGGTCCCCCTCCACTTT,CASSSVPLHF
once,TRBJ2-1,-,TRBV7-9,TGTGCCAGCAGCTCTCGGGGCGACAATGAGCAGTTCTTC,CASSSRGDNEQFF
few,TRBJ2-1,-,TRBV2,TGTGCCAGCAGTGAGGGTGAGCAGTTCTTC,CASSEGEQFF
-,TRBJ1-2,-,TRBV7-9,TGTGCCAGCAGCTTCTCGGGAATGGCTAACTATGGCTACACCTTC,CASSFSGMANYGYTF
-,TRBJ2-4,TRBD2,TRBV13,TGTGCCAGCAGCTCAGGGACTAGCGGGACGCAGTACTTC,CASSSGTSGTQYF
-,TRBJ2-1,-,TRBV29-1,TGCAGCGTTGAACGCAATGAGCAGTTCTTC,CSVERNEQFF
-,TRBJ2-1,-,TRBV28,TGTGCCAGCAGTTCAATAGGGGCCGGGGTCCGTGACAATGAGCAGTTCTTC,CASSSIGAGVRDNEQFF
-,TRBJ1-2,-,TRBV19,TGTGCCAGTAGTATATTCTCGGGGGCCGGGAACTATGGCTACACCTTC,CASSIFSGAGNYGYTF
once,TRBJ2-1,-,TRBV5-4,TGTGCCAGCAGCCGAAGACTAGTTCCCAATGAGCAGTTCTTC,CASSRRLVPNEQFF
-,TRBJ2-7,-,TRBV12-5,TGTGCTAGTGGTTCCCTTCGACCGGGACGGAACACCCTGGAGCAGTACTTC,CASGSLRPGRNTLEQYF
-,TRBJ2-4,-,TRBV7-2,TGTGCCAGCAGCTTACTCCCCGGGAGAGACATTCAGTACTTC,CASSLLPGRDIQYF
-,TRBJ2-3,TRBD1,TRBV4-1,TGCGCCAGCAGCCCAGAGGGACAGTTTGAGACAGATACGCAGTATTTT,CASSPEGQFETDTQYF
-,TRBJ1-2,TRBD1,TRBV28,TGTGCCAGCAGTTTACCCAATCGGGACAGGGGTCCCTCTAACTATGGCTACACCTTC,CASSLPNRDRGPSNYGYTF